This passage covers 10 T cell receptor beta chains from one sample sequenced in a study of metastatic and nonmetastatic thyroid tumors. TCRdb re-called the PCR reads with MiXCR. This sample has about 35,000 clones, with approximately 20% found just once. All patients reached thyroid surgery having received no treatment beforehand. Sequencing input: blood. These receptors came from a female donor with papillary thyroid cancer or a benign thyroid nodule (not recorded which). Some clones in this sample may be carry-over from other donors' samples.

This clone was counted many times. V is TRBV9 and J is TRBJ2-3; D is ambiguous. Germline V CDR1 and CDR2: SGDLS, YYNGEE. The V and J ends lost 1 base and 2 bases respectively, with 5 bases between them. This CDR3 is 13 amino acids long. CDR3 sequence reads: CASSVSYTDTQYF. The CDR3 nucleotides are TGTGCCAGCAGCGTATCCTACACAGATACGCAGTATTTT.

Comments on this clone: Lacking the conserved final phenylalanine or tryptophan, this CDR3 likely reflects a read error. The gene calls are TRBV20-1 and TRBJ2-2, with TRBD2 matching 11 bases. This CDR3 has 16 residues. The V gene end was trimmed by 1 base and the J gene end by 6 bases; junction bases not matched to a gene: 7. Looked up from germline, CDR1 is DFQATT and CDR2 is SNEGSKA (reference sequence). The CDR3 coding sequence is TGCAGTGCTAGAGGAGGTACTAGCGGGAGTGCCGGGGAGCTGTTTCTT. Its translation: CSARGGTSGSAGELFL.

This chain connects TRBV5-1 to TRBJ1-1; D uncertain. Germline CDR1 is SGHRS and CDR2 is YFSETQ. There are 16 residues in the CDR3. V was pared by 4 bases and J by 1 base, with 17 bases between. The CDR3 reads CASSHPDRFPNTEAFF. The CDR3 nucleotides are TGCGCCAGCAGCCACCCGGACCGGTTTCCGAACACTGAAGCTTTCTTT.

There are many counts of this clone. The chain joins TRBV7-3 to TRBJ2-1; perhaps D is TRBD1 or TRBD2 (5 bases each). V shed 0 bases and J shed 4 bases, with 13 bases lying between them. The CDR3 length is 16 residues. Germline-derived CDR1 and CDR2 are SGHTA and FQGTGA. The CDR3 here is CASSLTLGTHYNEQFF. CDR3 bases: TGTGCCAGCAGCTTAACGTTAGGGACGCATTACAATGAGCAGTTCTTC.

This clone showed up many times. The genes are TRBV15 and TRBJ2-1; 11 bases map to TRBD2. The germline CDR1 and CDR2 sequences are LNHNV and YYDKDF (reference sequence). CDR3 length: 15 residues. Trimming removed 1 base from V and 8 bases from J; junction bases left unmatched: 4. The CDR3 loop reads CATSRVGLAGDEQFF. The DNA for the CDR3 is TGTGCCACCAGCAGAGTAGGACTAGCGGGCGATGAGCAGTTCTTC. Combining the CDR3 with reference TRBV15 and TRBJ2-1 gives the whole variable domain DAMVIQNPRYQVTQFGKPVTLSCSQTLNHNVMYWYQQKSSQAPKLLFHYYDKDFNNEADTPDNFQSRRPNTSFCFLDIRSPGLGDTAMYLCATSRVGLAGDEQFFGPGTRLTVL.

The table lists this clone with many counts. V is TRBV15 and J is TRBJ2-1; 8 nucleotides line up with TRBD2. This CDR3 has 17 amino acids. The ends lost 0 bases at V and 7 bases at J; junction bases unmatched: 11. CDR1 LNHNV and CDR2 YYDKDF come from the germline V gene (reference sequence). The CDR3 loop is CATSRDKFEGLVNEQFF. CDR3 DNA sequence: TGTGCCACCAGCAGAGATAAGTTTGAGGGACTAGTAAATGAGCAGTTCTTC.

This clone was seen ten or more times. This chain links TRBV3-1 with TRBJ2-7; 7 bases align to TRBD1. The CDR3 is 14 residues long. V was pared by 5 bases and J by 0 bases, with 4 bases of the junction left unmatched. Germline CDR1 is LGHDT and CDR2 is YNNKEL (reference sequence). CDR3 sequence reads: CASSSGTDSYEQYF. CDR3 sequence (DNA): TGTGCCAGCAGCTCCGGGACAGACTCCTACGAGCAGTACTTC.

Comments on this clone: At the DNA level, this CDR3 is encoded by other sequences in the same sample as well. The J gene is TRBJ2-7, the V gene TRBV6-1; 9 bases line up with TRBD2. The CDR3 is made up of 16 amino acids. Trimming removed 6 bases from V and 5 bases from J; junction bases left unmatched: 14. Per germline, CDR1 MNHNS and CDR2 SASEGT. This chain's CDR3 is CASRTSGRPVFHEQYF. The CDR3 nucleotides read TGTGCCAGCAGGACTAGCGGAAGACCTGTCTTCCACGAGCAGTACTTC.

The rearrangement links TRBV6-1 to TRBJ1-2; a weak D match, TRBD1 (5 bases). The CDR3 has 14 amino acids. V was cut by 4 bases and J by 10 bases, with 19 bases left in between. Germline assignment: CDR1 MNHNS and CDR2 SASEGT. The CDR3 sequence is CASSVQGDGDFYTF. Here the CDR3 DNA reads TGTGCCAGCAGTGTTCAGGGAGATGGAGATTTCTACACCTTC.

This clone was observed many times. The genes are TRBV6-4 and TRBJ2-1; 12 bases agree with TRBD2. CDR1 MRHNA and CDR2 SNTAGT come from the germline V gene. The CDR3 covers 17 residues. V shed 0 bases, J shed 6 bases, and the junction held 6 bases outside the gene matches. The CDR3 sequence: CASSDSLAGGGGNEQFF. For the CDR3, the DNA is TGTGCCAGCAGTGACTCGCTAGCGGGAGGGGGGGGCAATGAGCAGTTCTTC.